Listed here is a single TCR beta chain. The sample belongs to a study of Ad26.COV2.S vaccination and SARS-CoV-2 variants. On the study more broadly: The trial was COV1001 and the donor's arm was Ad26.COV2.S. Ad26.COV2.S was injected intramuscularly once or twice, 56 days apart.

Treatment specified: 15 to 20 received Ad26.COV2.S at low or high dose, single or two shots; roughly five received placebo; per-sample allocation not given. The study sampled participants on day 63 after the first vaccine or placebo injection. Generated by immunoSEQ multiplex PCR, the TCRdb table keeps only in-frame clones and is missing some. The profile shows roughly 250,000 clones, around 88% of them singletons. Here the sequenced sample was peripheral blood, taken in a trial of Ad26.COV2.S vaccine versus placebo. The clonotype originates from a person aged 18-60 years who received the Ad26.COV2.S COVID-19 vaccine or a placebo.

The CDR3 coding sequence is TGTGCCTGGAGGGCCCTTTTCGGGACAGGCTCGGGGCAGTACTTC. This translates into CAWRALFGTGSGQYF. V is TRBV30 and J is TRBJ2-7; 8 nucleotides line up with TRBD1. The germline CDR1 and CDR2 sequences are GTSNPN and SVGIG (reference sequence). The V gene end was trimmed by 3 bases and the J gene end by 9 bases; junction bases not matched to a gene: 16. There are 15 residues in the CDR3.